A single sample gave rise to the 9 T cell receptor beta chains below, sequenced in a study of blood T cell repertoires in COVID-19. Measured with immunoSEQ multiplex PCR; TCRdb has only the in-frame clones, and not every one. The sample lists around 80,000 clones; 85% to 90% were seen once. The specimen was peripheral blood. The receptors stem from a woman older than 75 with acute or convalescent COVID-19.

The table lists this clone with a count of one. This rearrangement joins TRBV6-4 to TRBJ1-5; D remains unclear. CDR1 is MRHNA and CDR2 is SNTAGT in the germline V gene. Deletions cut 8 bases from V and 6 bases from J, with 8 bases between. This CDR3 contains 11 residues. CDR3 loop: CASSRVQPQHF. CDR3 nucleotide sequence: TGTGCCAGCTCACGGGTTCAGCCCCAGCATTTT.

The chain uses TRBV4-3 and TRBJ2-1; 10 bases are a match to TRBD2. V was pared by 5 bases and J by 0 bases, with 4 bases of the junction left unmatched. Germline V lookup: CDR1 LGHNA, CDR2 YSLEER. This CDR3 has 16 amino acids. The CDR3 spells CASSLQRGGSYNEQFF. The CDR3 bases are TGCGCCAGCAGCTTACAGCGGGGGGGCTCCTACAATGAGCAGTTCTTC.

V usage is TRBV7-8 and J usage is TRBJ2-1; 10 nucleotides line up with TRBD2. The CDR3 is 17 residues long. After removal of 7 bases from V and 0 bases from J, the junction contained 9 bases not matched to a gene. Looked up from germline, CDR1 is SGHVS and CDR2 is FQNEAQ. This chain's CDR3 is CASTPLKREGSYNEQFF. The CDR3 coding sequence is TGTGCCAGCACCCCCCTGAAGCGGGAGGGCTCCTACAATGAGCAGTTCTTC. The variable domain in full, completed from reference TRBV7-8 and TRBJ2-1, reads GAGVSQSPRYKVAKRGQDVALRCDPISGHVSLFWYQQALGQGPEFLTYFQNEAQLDKSGLPSDRFFAERPEGSVSTLKIQRTQQEDSAVYLCASTPLKREGSYNEQFFGPGTRLTVL.

DNA for the CDR3: TGTGCCAGCAGCCGGGACATAGCGAACACCGGGGAGCTGTTTTTT. This translates into CASSRDIANTGELFF. The chain has TRBV5-6 and TRBJ2-2; a weak D match, TRBD1 (6 bases). CDR1 SGHDT and CDR2 YYEEEE come from the germline V gene. CDR3 length: 15 amino acids. V shed 4 bases and J shed 0 bases, with 10 bases lying between them.

This clone came up a few times. V and J are TRBV4-1 and TRBJ2-7; 9 bases line up with TRBD2. The CDR3 sequence is 15 residues long. The V segment lost 1 base and the J segment 1 base; nucleotides outside the gene matches: 2. Per the germline V gene, CDR1 is MGHRA and CDR2 is YSYEKL. The CDR3 sequence: CASSQGLAGSYEQYF. CDR3 in DNA: TGCGCCAGCAGCCAAGGGCTAGCGGGGTCCTACGAGCAGTACTTC.

The chain carries TRBV3-1 (or the pseudogene TRBV3-2) and TRBJ2-5; D is perhaps TRBD1 (5 bases). V lost 4 bases and J 5 bases, leaving 11 bases between the germline ends. In germline, CDR1 is LGHDT, CDR2 YNNKEL (reference sequence). CDR3 length: 13 residues. The CDR3 nucleotides read TGTGCCAGCAGCCGAGGACACTCGGAGACCCAGTACTTC. It translates to CASSRGHSETQYF.

This rearrangement joins TRBV7-2 to TRBJ1-1; TRBD1 matches 8 bases. This CDR3 comprises 15 residues. Germline CDR1 SGHTA, CDR2 FQGNSA. Unmatched junction bases numbered 11, after V lost 5 bases and J lost 6 bases. CDR3 nucleotide sequence: TGTGCCAGCAGCAAAGGGACAGGTGCTTACTCTGAAGCTTTCTTT. It codes for CASSKGTGAYSEAFF.

V and J are TRBV5-1 and TRBJ2-1; 14 bases are a match to TRBD2. Germline V gene lookup returns CDR1 SGHRS and CDR2 YFSETQ. V shed 4 bases and J 8 bases; nucleotides not matched to a gene: 8. The CDR3 length is 16 residues. This CDR3 reads CASSPGTSGSGYEQFF. The CDR3 nucleotides read TGCGCCAGCAGCCCCGGGACTAGCGGGAGTGGGTATGAGCAGTTCTTC.

This clone was detected a few times. The chain couples TRBV7-3 to TRBJ1-2, with no clear D. Germline V gene lookup returns CDR1 SGHTA and CDR2 FQGTGA. Trimming left V 5 bases short and J 7 bases short, with 14 bases between. This CDR3 is 13 amino acids long. The CDR3: CASSQSGLAGYTF. The CDR3 region has the DNA TGTGCCAGCAGCCAATCGGGGTTGGCTGGCTACACCTTC.